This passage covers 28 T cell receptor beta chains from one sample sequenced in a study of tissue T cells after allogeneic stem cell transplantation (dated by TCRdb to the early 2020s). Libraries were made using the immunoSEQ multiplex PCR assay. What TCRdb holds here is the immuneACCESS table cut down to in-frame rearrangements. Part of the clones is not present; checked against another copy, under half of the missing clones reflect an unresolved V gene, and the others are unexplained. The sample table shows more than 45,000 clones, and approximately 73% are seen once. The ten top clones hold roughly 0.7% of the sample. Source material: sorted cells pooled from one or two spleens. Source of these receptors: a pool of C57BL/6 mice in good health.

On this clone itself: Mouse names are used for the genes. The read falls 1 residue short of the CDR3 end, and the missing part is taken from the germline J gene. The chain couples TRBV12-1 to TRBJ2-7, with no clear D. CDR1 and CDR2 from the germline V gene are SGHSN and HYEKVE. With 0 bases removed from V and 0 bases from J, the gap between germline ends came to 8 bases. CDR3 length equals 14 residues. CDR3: CASSLETDSYEQYF. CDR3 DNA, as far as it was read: TGTGCCAGCTCTCTCGAAACGGACTCCTATGAACAGTAC.

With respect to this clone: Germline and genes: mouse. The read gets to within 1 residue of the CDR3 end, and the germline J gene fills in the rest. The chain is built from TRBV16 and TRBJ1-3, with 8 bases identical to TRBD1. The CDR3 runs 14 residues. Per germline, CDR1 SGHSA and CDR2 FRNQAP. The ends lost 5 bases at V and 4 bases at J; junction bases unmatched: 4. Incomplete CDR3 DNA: TGTGCAAGCAGCCCCAGGGGGCACGGAAATACGCTCTAT. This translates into CASSPRGHGNTLY. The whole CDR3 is CASSPRGHGNTLYF.

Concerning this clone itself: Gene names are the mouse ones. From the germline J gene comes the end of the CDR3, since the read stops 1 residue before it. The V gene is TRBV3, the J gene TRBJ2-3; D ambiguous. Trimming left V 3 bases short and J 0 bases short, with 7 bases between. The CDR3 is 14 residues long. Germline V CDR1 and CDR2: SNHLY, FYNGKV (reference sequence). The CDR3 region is CASSFTVSAETLYF. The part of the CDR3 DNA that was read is TGTGCCAGCAGCTTCACAGTTAGTGCAGAAACGCTGTAT.

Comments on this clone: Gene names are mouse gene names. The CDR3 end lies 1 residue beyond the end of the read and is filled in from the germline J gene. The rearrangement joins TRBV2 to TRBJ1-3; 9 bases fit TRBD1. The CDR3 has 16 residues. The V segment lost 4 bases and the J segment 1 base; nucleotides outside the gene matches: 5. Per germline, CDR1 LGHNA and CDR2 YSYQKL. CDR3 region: CASSRGTGRSGNTLYF. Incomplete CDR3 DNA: TGTGCCAGCAGCCGAGGGACAGGGAGGTCTGGAAATACGCTCTAT.

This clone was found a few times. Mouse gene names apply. Here the CDR3 reads CASSLDRVEQYF. The part of the CDR3 DNA that was read is TGTGCTAGCAGTTTAGACAGGGTTGAACAGTAC. This chain links TRBV29 with TRBJ2-7, with 7 bases matching TRBD1. The read terminates 1 residue ahead of where the CDR3 ends, so the germline J gene completes it. The CDR3 length is 12 residues. Unmatched junction bases numbered 1, after V lost 2 bases and J lost 6 bases. The germline V gene encodes CDR1 MSHET and CDR2 SYDVDS.

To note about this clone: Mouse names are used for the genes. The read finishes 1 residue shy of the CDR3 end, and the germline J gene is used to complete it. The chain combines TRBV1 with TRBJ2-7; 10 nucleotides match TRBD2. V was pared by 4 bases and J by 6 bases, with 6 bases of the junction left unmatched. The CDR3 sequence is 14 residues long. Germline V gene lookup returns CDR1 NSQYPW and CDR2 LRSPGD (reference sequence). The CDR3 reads CTCSGGTGVSEQYF. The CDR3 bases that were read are TGCACCTGCAGTGGGGGGACTGGGGTATCTGAACAGTAC.

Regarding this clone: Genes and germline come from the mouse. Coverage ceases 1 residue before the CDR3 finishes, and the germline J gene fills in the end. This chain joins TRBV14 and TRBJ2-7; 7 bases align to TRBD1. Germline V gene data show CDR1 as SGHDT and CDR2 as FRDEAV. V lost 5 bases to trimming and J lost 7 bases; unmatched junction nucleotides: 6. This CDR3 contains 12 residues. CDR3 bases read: TGTGCCAGCAGCACACAGGGGAGCGAACAGTAC. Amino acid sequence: CASSTQGSEQY. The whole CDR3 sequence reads CASSTQGSEQYF.

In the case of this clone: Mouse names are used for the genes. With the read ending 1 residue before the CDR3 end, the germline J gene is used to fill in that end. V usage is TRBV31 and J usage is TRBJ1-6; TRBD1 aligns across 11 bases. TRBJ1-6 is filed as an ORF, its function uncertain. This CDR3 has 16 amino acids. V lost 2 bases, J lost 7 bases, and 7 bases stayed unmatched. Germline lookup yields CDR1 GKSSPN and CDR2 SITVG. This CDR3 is CAWSSGQGVRNSPLYF. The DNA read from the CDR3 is TGTGCCTGGAGTTCGGGACAGGGGGTGAGGAATTCGCCCCTCTAC.

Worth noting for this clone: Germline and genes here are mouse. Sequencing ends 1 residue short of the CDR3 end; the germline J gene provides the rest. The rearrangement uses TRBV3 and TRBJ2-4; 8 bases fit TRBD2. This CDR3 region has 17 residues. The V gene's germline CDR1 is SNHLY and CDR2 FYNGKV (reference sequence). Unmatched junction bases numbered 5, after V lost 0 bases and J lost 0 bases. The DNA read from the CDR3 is TGTGCCAGCAGCTTAGCTGGGGGGGGAGGGAGTCAAAACACCTTGTAC. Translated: CASSLAGGGGSQNTLY. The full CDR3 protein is CASSLAGGGGSQNTLYF.

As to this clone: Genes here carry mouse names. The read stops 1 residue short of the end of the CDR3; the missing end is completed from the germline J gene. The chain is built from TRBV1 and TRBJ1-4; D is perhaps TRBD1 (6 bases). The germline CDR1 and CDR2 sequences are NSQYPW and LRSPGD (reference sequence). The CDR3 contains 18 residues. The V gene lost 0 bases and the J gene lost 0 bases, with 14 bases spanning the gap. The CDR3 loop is CTCSADIKGGISNERLFF. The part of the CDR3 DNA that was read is TGCACCTGCAGTGCAGATATCAAGGGGGGAATTTCCAACGAAAGATTATTT. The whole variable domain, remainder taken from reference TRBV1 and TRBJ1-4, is VTLLEQNPRWRLVPRGQAVNLRCILKNSQYPWMSWYQQDLQKQLQWLFTLRSPGDKEVKSLPGADYLATRVTDTELRLQVANMSQGRTLYCTCSADIKGGISNERLFFGHGTKLSVL.

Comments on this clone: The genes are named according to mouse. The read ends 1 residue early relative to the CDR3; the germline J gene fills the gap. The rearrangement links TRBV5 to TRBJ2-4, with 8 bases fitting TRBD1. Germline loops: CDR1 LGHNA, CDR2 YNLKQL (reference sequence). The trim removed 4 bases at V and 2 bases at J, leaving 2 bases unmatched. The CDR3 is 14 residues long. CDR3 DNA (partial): TGTGCCAGCAGCCCCAGGGGGCATCAAAACACCTTGTAC. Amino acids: CASSPRGHQNTLY. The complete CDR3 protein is CASSPRGHQNTLYF.

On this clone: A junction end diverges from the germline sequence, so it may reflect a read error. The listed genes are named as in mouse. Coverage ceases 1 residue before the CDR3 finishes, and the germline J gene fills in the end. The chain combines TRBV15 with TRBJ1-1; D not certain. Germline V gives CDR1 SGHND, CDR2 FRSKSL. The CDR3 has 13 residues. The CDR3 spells CASRLGQNTEVFF. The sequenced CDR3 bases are TGTGCCAGCCGTTTAGGGCAGAACACAGAAGTCTTC.

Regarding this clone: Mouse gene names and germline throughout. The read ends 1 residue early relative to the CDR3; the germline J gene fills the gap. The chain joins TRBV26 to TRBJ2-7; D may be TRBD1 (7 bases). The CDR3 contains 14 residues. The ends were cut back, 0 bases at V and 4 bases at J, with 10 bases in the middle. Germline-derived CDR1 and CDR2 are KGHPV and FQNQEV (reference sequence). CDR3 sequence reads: CASSLSSGGYEQYF. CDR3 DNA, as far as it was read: TGTGCCAGCAGTCTGTCATCAGGGGGGTATGAACAGTAC.

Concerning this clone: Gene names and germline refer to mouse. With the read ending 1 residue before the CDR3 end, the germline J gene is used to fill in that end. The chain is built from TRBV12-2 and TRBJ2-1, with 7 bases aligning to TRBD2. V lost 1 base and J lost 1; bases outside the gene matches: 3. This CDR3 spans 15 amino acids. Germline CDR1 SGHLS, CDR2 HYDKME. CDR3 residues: CASSLTGPNYAEQFF. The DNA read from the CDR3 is TGTGCCAGCTCTCTGACTGGGCCCAACTATGCTGAGCAGTTC.

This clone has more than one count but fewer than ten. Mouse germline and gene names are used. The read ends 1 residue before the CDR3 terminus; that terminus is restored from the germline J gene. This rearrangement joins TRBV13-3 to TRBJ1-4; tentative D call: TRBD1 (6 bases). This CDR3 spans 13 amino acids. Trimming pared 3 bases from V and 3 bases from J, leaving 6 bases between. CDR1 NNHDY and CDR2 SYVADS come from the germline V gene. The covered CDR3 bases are TGTGCCAGCAGTGGGACAGCCAACGAAAGATTATTT. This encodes CASSGTANERLF. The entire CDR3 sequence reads CASSGTANERLFF.

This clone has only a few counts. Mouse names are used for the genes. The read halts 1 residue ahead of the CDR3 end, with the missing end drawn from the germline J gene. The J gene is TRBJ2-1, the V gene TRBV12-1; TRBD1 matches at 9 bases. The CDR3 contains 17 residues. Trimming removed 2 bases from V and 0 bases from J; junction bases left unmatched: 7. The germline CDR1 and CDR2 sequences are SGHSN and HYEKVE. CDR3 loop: CASSPSDRGYNYAEQFF. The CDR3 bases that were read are TGTGCCAGCTCTCCCTCCGACAGGGGGTATAACTATGCTGAGCAGTTC.

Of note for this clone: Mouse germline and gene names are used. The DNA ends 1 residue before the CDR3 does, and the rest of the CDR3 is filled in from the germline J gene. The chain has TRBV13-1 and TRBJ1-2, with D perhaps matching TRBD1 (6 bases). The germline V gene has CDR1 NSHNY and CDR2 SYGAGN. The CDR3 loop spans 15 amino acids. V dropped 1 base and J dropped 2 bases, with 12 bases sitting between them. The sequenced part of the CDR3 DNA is TGTGCCAGCAGTGATAAGGGGGGAATGAACTCCGACTACACC. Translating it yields CASSDKGGMNSDYT. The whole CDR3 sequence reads CASSDKGGMNSDYTF.

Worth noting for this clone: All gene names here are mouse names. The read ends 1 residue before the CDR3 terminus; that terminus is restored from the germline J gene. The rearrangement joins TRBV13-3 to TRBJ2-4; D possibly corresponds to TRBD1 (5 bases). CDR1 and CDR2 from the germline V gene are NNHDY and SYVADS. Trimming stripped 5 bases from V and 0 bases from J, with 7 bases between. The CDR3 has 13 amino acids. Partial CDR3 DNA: TGTGCCAGCAGGGACAACAGTCAAAACACCTTGTAC. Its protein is CASRDNSQNTLY. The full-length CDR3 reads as CASRDNSQNTLYF.

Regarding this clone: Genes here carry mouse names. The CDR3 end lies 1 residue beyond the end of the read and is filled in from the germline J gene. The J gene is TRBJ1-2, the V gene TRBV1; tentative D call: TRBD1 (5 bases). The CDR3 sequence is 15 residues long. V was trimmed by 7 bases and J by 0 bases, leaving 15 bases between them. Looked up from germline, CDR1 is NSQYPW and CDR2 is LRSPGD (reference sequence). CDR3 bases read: TGCACCTGCACCCTCCGGGACCCAGCAAACTCCGACTACACC. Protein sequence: CTCTLRDPANSDYT. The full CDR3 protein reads CTCTLRDPANSDYTF.

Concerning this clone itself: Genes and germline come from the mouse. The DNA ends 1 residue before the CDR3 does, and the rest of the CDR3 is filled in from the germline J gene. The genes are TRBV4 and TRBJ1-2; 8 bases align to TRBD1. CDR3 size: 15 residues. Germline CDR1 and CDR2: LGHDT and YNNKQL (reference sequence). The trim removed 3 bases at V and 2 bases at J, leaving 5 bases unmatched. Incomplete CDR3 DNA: TGTGCCAGCAGCTACGGCAGGGGGCCGAACTCCGACTACACC. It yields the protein CASSYGRGPNSDYT. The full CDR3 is CASSYGRGPNSDYTF. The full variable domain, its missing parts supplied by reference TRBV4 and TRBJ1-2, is ETAVFQTPNYHVTQVGNEVSFNCKQTLGHDTMYWYKQDSKKLLKIMFSYNNKQLIVNETVPRRFSPQSSDKAHLNLRIKSVEPEDSAVYLCASSYGRGPNSDYTFGSGTRLLVI.

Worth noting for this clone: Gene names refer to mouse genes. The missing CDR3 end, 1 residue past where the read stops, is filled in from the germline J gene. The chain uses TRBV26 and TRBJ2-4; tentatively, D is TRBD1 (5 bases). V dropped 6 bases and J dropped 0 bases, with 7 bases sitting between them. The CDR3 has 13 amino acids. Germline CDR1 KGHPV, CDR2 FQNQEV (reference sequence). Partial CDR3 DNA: TGTGCCAGCAGCCAGGGTAGTCAAAACACCTTGTAC. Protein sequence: CASSQGSQNTLY. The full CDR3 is CASSQGSQNTLYF.

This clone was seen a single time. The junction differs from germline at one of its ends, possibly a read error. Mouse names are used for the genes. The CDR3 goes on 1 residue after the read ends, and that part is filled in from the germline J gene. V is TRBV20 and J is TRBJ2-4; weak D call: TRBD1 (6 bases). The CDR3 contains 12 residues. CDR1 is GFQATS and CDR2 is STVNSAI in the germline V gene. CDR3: CGARDIQNTLYF. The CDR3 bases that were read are TGTGGTGCTCGGGACATCCAAAACACCTTGTAC.

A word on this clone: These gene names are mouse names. Partial CDR3 DNA: TGTGCCAGCAGTAGGGCAGAAGTCTTC. This sequence encodes CASSRAEVF. The full CDR3 protein reads CASSRAEVFF. The chain uses TRBV19 and TRBJ1-1; D is unresolved. With the read ending 1 residue before the CDR3 end, the germline J gene is used to fill in that end. This CDR3 comprises 10 residues. In germline, CDR1 is FNHDT, CDR2 SITEND (reference sequence). Trimming left V 3 bases short and J 6 bases short, with 3 bases between.

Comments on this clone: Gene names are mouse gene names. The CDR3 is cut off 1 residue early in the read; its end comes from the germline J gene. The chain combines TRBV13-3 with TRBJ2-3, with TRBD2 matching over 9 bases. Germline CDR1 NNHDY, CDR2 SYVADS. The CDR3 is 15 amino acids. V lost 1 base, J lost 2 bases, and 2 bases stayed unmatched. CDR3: CASSDPGGVAETLYF. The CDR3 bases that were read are TGTGCCAGCAGTGATCCTGGGGGGGTTGCAGAAACGCTGTAT.

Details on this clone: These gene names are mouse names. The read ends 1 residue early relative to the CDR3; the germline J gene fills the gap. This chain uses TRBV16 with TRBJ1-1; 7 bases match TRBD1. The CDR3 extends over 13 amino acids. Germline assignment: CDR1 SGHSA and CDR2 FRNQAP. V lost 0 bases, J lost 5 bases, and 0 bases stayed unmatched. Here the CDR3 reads CASSLETGTEVFF. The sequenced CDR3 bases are TGTGCAAGCAGCTTAGAGACAGGGACAGAAGTCTTC.

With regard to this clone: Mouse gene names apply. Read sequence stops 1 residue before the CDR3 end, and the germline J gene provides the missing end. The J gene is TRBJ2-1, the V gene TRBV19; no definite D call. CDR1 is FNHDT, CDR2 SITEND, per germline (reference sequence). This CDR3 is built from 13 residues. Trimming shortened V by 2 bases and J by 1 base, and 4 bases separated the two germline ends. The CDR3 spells CASSIYNYAEQFF. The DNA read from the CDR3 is TGTGCCAGCAGTATTTACAACTATGCTGAGCAGTTC.

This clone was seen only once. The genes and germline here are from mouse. The DNA read from the CDR3 is TGTGCCAGCAGCAAGGAGAGTCAAAACACCTTGTAC. Its protein product is CASSKESQNTLY. The entire CDR3 is CASSKESQNTLYF. The V call is TRBV26, the J call TRBJ2-4; D is uncertain. Sequencing ends 1 residue short of the CDR3 end; the germline J gene provides the rest. Germline V gene sequence: CDR1 KGHPV, CDR2 FQNQEV (reference sequence). Trimming removed 6 bases at V and 0 bases at J, with 7 bases between. This CDR3 has 13 residues. The whole variable domain, remainder taken from reference TRBV26 and TRBJ2-4, is NSKVIQTPRYLVKGQGQKAKMRCIPEKGHPVVFWYQQNKNNEFKFLINFQNQEVLQQIDMTEKRFSAECPSNSPCSLEIQSSEAGDSALYLCASSKESQNTLYFGAGTRLSVL.

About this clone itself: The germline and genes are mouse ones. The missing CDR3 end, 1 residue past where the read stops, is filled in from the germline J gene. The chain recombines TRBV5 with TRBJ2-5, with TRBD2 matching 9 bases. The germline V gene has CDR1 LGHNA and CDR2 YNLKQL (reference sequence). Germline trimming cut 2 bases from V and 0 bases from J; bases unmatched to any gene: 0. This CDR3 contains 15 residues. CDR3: CASSQTGGNQDTQYF. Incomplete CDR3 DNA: TGTGCCAGCAGCCAAACTGGGGGGAACCAAGACACCCAGTAC.